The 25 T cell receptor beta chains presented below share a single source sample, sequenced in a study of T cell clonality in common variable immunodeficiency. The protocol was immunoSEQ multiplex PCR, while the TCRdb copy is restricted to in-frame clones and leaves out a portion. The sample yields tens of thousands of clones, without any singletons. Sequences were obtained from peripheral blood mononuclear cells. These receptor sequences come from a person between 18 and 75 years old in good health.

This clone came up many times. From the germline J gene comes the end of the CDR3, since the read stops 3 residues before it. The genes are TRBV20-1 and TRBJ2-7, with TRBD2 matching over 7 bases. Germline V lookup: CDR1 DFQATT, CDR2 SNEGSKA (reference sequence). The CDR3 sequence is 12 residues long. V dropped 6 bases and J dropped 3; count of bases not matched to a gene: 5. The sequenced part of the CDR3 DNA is TGCAGTGCAGGGGCTAGCGGCTACGAG. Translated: CSAGASGYE. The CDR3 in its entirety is CSAGASGYEQYF.

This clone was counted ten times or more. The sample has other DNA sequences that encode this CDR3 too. The DNA read from the CDR3 is TGCGCCAGCAGTGGACAGCTGAACACTGAA. Protein product: CASSGQLNTE. The entire CDR3 reads CASSGQLNTEAFF. This sequence joins TRBV5-1 and TRBJ1-1, with TRBD1 as a possible D gene (6 bases). The read ends 3 residues early relative to the CDR3; the germline J gene fills the gap. The V and J ends lost 5 bases and 0 bases respectively, with 8 bases between them. The germline gives CDR1 SGHRS, CDR2 YFSETQ. This CDR3 comprises 13 residues.

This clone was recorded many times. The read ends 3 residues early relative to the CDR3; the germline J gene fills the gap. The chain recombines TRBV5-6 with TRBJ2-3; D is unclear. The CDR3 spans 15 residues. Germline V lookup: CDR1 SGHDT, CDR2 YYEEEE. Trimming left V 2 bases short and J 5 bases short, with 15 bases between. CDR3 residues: CASSFVVGAGDTQYF. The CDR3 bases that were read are TGTGCCAGCAGCTTCGTCGTGGGCGCAGGAGATACG.

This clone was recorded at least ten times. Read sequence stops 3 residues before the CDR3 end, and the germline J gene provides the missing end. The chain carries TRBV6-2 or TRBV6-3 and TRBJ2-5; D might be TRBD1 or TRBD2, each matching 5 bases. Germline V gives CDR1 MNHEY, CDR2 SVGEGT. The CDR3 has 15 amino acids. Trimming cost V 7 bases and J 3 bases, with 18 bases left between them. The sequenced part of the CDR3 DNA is TGTGCCAGCACCCGACCCGTCCAGGGAGAAGAGACC. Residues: CASTRPVQGEET. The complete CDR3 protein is CASTRPVQGEETQYF.

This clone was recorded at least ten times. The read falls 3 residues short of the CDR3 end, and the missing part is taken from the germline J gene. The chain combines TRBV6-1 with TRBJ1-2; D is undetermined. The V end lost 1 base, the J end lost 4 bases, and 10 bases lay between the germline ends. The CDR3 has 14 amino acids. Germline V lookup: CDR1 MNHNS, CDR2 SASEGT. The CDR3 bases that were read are TGTGCCAGCAGTGAAGGACCGGGTACCTATGGC. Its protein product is CASSEGPGTYG. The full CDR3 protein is CASSEGPGTYGYTF.

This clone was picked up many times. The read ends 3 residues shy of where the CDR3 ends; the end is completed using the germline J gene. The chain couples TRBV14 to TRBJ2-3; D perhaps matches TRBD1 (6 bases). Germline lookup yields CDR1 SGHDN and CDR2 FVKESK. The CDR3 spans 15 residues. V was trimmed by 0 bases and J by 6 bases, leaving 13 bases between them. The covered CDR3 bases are TGTGCCAGCAGCCAAGAAACAGGGTGGGTGGATACG. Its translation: CASSQETGWVDT. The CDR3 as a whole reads CASSQETGWVDTQYF.

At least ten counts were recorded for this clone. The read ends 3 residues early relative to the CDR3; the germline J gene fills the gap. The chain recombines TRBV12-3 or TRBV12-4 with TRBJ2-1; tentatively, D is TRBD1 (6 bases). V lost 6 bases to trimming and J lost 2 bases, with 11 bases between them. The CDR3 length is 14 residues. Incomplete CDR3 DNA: TGTGCCAGCAGACAGGGAATACCCTACAATGAG. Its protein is CASRQGIPYNE. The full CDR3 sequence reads CASRQGIPYNEQFF.

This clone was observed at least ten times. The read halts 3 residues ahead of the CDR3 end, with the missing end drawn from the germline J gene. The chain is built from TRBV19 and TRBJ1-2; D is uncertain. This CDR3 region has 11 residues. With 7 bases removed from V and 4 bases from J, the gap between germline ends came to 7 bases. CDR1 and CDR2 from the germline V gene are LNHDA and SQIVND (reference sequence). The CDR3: CASISGYGYTF. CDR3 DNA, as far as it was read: TGTGCCAGTATCTCCGGCTATGGC.

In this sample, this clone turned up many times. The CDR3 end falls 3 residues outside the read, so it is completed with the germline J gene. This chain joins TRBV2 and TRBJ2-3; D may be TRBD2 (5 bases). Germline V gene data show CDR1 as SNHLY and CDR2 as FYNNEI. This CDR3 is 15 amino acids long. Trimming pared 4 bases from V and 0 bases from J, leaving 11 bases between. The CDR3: CASSGPGISTDTQYF. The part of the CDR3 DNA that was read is TGTGCCAGCAGTGGACCGGGGATAAGCACAGATACG. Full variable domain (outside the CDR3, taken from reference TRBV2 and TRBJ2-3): EPEVTQTPSHQVTQMGQEVILRCVPISNHLYFYWYRQILGQKVEFLVSFYNNEISEKSEIFDDQFSVERPDGSNFTLKIRSTKLEDSAMYFCASSGPGISTDTQYFGPGTRLTVL.

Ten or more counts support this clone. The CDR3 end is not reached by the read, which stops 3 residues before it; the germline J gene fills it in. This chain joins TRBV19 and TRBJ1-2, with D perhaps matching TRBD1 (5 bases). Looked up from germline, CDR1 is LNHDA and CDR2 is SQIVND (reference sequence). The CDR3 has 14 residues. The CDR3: CASSIDRVIGGYTF. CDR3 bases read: TGTGCCAGTAGTATAGACAGGGTGATCGGCGGC.

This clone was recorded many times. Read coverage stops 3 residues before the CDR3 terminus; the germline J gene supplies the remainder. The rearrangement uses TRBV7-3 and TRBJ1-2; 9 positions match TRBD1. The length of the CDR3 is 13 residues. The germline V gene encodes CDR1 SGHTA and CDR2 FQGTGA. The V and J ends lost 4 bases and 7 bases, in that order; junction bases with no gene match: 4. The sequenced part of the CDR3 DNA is TGTGCCAGCAGCTCACAGGGGGCTGGTGGC. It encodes CASSSQGAGG. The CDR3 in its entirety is CASSSQGAGGYTF.

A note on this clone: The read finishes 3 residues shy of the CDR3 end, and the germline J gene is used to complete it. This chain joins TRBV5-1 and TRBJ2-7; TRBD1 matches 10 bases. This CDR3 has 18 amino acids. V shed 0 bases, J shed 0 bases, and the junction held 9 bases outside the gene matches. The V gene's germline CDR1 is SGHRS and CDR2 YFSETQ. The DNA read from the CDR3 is TGCGCCAGCAGCTTGGGAGATTTGGACAGGGGGAGCTCCTACGAG. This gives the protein CASSLGDLDRGSSYE. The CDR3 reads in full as CASSLGDLDRGSSYEQYF. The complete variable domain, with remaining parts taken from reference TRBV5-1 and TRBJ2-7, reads KAGVTQTPRYLIKTRGQQVTLSCSPISGHRSVSWYQQTPGQGLQFLFEYFSETQRNKGNFPGRFSGRQFSNSRSEMNVSTLELGDSALYLCASSLGDLDRGSSYEQYFGPGTRLTVT.

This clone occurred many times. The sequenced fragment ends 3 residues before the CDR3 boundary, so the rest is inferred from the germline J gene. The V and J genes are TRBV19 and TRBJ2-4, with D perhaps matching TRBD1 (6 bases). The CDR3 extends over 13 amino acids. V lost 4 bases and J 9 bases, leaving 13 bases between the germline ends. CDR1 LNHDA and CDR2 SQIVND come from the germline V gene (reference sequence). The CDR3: CASSTLQGSIQYF. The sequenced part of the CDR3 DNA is TGTGCCAGTAGTACCCTACAGGGTAGCATT.

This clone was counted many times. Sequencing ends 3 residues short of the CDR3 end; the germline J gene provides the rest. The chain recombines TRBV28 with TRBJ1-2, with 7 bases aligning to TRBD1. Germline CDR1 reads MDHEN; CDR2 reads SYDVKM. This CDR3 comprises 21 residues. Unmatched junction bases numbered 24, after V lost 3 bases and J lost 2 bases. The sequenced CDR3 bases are TGTGCCAGCAGTTTCACGTTGGGTATCCCAGAAGGACAGGTTACCAACTATGGC. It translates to CASSFTLGIPEGQVTNYG. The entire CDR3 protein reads CASSFTLGIPEGQVTNYGYTF.

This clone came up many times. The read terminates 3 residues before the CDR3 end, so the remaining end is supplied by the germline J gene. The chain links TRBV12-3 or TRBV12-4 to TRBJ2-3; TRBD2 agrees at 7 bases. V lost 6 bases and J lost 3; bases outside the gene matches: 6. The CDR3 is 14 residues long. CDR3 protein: CASSTSVGTDTQYF. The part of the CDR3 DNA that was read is TGTGCCAGCAGCACTAGCGTGGGGACAGATACG.

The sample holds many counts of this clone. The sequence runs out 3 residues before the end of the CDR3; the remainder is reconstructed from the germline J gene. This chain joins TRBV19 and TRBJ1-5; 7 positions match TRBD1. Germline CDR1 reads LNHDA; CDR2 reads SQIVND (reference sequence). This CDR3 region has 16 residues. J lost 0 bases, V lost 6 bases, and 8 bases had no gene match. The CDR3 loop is CASSAAGGNSNQPQHF. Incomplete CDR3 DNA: TGTGCCAGTAGCGCGGCAGGGGGAAATAGCAATCAGCCC.

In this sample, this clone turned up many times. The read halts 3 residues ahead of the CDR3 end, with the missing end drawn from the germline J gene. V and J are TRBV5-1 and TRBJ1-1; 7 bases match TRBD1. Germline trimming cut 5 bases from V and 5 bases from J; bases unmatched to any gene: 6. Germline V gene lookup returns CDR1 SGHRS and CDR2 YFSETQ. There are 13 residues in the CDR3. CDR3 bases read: TGCGCCAGCAGGACAGGGTTGGGAACTGAA. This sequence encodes CASRTGLGTE. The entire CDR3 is CASRTGLGTEAFF.

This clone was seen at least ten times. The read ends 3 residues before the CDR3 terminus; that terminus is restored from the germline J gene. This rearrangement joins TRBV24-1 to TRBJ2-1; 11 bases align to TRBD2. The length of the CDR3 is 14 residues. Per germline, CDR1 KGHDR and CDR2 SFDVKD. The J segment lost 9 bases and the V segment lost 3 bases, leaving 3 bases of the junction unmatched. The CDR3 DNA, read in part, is TGTGCCACCAGTGATCCCGGACTAGCGGGTGAG. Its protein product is CATSDPGLAGE. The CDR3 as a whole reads CATSDPGLAGEQFF.

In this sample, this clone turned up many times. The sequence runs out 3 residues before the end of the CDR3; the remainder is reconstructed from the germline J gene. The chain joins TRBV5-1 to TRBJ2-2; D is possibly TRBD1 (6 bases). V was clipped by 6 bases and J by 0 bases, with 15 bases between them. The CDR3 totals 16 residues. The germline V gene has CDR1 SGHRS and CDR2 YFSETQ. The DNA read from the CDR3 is TGCGCCAGCAAACTTCGCAGGGGTCCGAACACCGGGGAG. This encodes CASKLRRGPNTGE. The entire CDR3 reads CASKLRRGPNTGELFF.

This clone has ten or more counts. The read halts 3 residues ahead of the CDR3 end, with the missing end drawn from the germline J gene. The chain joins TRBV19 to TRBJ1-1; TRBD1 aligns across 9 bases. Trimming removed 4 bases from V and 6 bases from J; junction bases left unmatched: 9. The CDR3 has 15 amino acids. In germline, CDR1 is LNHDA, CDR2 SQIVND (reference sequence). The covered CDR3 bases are TGTGCCAGTAGTAACTGGATGGACAGGGGACCTGAA. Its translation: CASSNWMDRGPE. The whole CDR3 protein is CASSNWMDRGPEAFF. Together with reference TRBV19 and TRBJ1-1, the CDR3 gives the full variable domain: DGGITQSPKYLFRKEGQNVTLSCEQNLNHDAMYWYRQDPGQGLRLIYYSQIVNDFQKGDIAEGYSVSREKKESFPLTVTSAQKNPTAFYLCASSNWMDRGPEAFFGQGTRLTVV.

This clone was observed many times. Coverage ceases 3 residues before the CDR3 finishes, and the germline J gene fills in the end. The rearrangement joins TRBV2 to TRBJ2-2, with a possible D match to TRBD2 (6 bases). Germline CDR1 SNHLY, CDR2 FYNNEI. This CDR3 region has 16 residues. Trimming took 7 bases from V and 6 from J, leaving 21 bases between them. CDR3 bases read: TGTGCCAGCACCCCTGACCCTAGCGCTTTCTCCGGGGAG. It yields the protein CASTPDPSAFSGE. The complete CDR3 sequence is CASTPDPSAFSGELFF.

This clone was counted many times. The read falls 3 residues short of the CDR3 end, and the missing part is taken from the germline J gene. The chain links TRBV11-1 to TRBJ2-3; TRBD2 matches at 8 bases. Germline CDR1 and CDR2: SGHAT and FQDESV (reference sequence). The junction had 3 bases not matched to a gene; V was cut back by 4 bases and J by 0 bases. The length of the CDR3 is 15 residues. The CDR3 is CASSYGTSSTDTQYF. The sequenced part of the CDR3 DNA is TGTGCCAGCAGCTACGGGACTAGTAGCACAGATACG.

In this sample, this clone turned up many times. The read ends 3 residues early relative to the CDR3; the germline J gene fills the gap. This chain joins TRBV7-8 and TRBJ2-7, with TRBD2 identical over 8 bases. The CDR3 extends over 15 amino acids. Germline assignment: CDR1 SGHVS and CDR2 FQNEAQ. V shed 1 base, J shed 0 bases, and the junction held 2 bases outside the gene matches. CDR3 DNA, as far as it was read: TGTGCCAGCAGCTTAGGACTAGCGTTCTCCTACGAG. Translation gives CASSLGLAFSYE. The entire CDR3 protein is CASSLGLAFSYEQYF.

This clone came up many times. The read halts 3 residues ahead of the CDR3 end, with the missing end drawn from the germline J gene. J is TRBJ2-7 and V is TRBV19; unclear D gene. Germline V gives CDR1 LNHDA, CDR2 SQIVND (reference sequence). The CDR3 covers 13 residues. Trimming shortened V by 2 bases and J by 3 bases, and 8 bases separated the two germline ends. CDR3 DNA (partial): TGTGCCAGTAGTATAACCCCCTACTACGAG. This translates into CASSITPYYE. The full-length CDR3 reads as CASSITPYYEQYF.

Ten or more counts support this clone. The part of the CDR3 DNA that was read is TGTGCCAGCAGCTCCAACAGGGTTCTCCTCGGGGCCAACGTC. Its translation is CASSSNRVLLGANV. Given in full, the CDR3 is CASSSNRVLLGANVLTF. The J gene is TRBJ2-6, the V gene TRBV7-8; maybe TRBD1 (6 bases). The read ends 3 residues before the CDR3 terminus; that terminus is restored from the germline J gene. V dropped 4 bases and J dropped 4 bases, with 17 bases sitting between them. Germline V gene sequence: CDR1 SGHVS, CDR2 FQNEAQ. This CDR3 has 17 residues.